This TCR beta chain was found in a study of breast tumors, draining lymph nodes, adjacent tissues. From the multiplex PCR reads, TCRdb called clonotypes with MiXCR, one entry per CDR3 protein. The data contain fewer than 90,000 distinct CDR3 sequences, approximately 31% of them singletons. Axillary draining lymph nodes of breast cancer patients supplied the node samples. With V trimmed by 2 bases and J by 4 bases, 4 bases remained unmatched. Looked up from germline, CDR1 is SGHTA and CDR2 is FQGTGA. This CDR3 is 15 amino acids long. Study results and caveats: Tumor repertoires ranked between lymph nodes and nontumor tissue in diversity, with V and J gene preferences. Data only fit, rather than demonstrated, lymph node origin of most tumor T cells.

As regards this clonotype: What it binds is unknown.

The material sequenced was axillary lymph node tissue. This rearrangement joins TRBV7-3 to TRBJ2-2, with 7 bases matching TRBD2. This TCR derives from a female donor with breast cancer. Some clones in this sample may be carry-over from other donors' samples. CDR3 sequence (DNA): TGTGCCAGCAGCTTAGGGGGAGGGTCCACCGGGGAGCTGTTTTTT. Translating gives CASSLGGGSTGELFF.